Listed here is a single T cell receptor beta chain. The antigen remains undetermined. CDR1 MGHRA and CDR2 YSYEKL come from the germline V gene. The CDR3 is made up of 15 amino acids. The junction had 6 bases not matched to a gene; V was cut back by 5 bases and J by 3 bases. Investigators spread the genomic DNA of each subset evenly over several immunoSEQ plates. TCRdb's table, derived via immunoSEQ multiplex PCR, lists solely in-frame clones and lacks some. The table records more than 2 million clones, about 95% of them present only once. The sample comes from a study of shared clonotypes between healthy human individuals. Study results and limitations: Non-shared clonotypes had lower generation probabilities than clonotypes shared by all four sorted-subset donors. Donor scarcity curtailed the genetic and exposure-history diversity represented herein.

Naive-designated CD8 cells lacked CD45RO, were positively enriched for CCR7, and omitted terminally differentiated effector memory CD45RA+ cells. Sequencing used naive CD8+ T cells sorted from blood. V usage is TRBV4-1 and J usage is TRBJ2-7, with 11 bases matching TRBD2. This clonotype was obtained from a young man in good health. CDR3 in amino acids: CASSYGTSGNYEQYF. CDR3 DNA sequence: TGCGCCAGCAGCTACGGGACTAGCGGTAACTACGAGCAGTACTTC.